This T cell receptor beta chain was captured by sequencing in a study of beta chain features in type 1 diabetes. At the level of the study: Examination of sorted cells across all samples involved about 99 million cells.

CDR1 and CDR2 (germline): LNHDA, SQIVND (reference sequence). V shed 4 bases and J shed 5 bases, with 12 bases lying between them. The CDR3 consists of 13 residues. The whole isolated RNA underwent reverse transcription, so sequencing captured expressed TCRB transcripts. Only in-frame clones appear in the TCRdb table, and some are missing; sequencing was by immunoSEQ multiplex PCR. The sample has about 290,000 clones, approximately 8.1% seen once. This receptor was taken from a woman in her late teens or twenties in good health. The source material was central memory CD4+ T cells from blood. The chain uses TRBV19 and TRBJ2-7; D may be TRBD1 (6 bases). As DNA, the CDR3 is TGTGCCAGTAGTAACACAGGGTCACACGAGCAGTACTTC. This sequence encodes CASSNTGSHEQYF.